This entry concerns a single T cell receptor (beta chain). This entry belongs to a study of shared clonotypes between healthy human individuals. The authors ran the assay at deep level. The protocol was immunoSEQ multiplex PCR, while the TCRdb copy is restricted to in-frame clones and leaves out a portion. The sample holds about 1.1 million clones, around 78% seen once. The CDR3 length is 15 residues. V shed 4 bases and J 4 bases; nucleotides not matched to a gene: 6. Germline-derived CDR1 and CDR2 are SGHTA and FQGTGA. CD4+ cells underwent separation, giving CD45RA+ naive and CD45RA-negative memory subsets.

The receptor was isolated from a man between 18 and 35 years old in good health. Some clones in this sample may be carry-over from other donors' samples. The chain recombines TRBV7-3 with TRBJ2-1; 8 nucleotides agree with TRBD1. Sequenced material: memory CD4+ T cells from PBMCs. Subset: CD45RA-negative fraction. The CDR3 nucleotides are TGTGCCAGCAGCTCTACAGGGGGAGCTTACAATGAGCAGTTCTTC. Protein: CASSSTGGAYNEQFF.